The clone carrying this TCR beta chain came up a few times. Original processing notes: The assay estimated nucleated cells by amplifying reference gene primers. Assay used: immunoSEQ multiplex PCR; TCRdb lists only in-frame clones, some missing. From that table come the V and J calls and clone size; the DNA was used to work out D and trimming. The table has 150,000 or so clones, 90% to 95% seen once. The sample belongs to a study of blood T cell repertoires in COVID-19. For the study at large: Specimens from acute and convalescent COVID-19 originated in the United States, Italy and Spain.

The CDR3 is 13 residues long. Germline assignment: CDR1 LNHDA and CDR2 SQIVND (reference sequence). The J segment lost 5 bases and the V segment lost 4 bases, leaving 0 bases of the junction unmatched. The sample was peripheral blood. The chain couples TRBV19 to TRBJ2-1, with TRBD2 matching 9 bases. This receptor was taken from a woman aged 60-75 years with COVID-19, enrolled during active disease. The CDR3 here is CASSRTSDNEQFF. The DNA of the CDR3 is TGTGCCAGTAGTAGGACTAGCGACAATGAGCAGTTCTTC.